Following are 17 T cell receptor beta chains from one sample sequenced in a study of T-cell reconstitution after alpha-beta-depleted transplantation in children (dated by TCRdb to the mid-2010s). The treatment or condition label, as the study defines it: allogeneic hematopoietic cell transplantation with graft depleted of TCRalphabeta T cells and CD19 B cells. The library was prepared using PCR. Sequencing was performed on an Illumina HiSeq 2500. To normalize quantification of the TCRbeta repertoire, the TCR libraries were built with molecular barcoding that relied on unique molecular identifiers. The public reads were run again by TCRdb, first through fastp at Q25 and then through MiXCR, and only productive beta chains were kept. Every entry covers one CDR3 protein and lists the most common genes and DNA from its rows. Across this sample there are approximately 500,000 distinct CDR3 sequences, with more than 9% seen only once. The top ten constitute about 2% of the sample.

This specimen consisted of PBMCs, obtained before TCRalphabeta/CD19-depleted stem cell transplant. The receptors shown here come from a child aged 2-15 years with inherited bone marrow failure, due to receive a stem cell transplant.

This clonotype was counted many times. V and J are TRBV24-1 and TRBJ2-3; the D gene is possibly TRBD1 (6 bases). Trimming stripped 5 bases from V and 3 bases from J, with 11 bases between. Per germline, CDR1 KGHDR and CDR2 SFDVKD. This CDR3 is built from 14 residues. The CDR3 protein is CATSGQVSTDTQYF. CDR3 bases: TGTGCCACCAGTGGACAGGTTTCGACAGATACGCAGTATTTT.

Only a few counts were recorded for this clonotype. CDR3 in DNA: TGTGCCAGCAGCTTAGCGCCGCACAATGAGCAGTTCTTC. Translated: CASSLAPHNEQFF. The chain employs TRBV11-2 and TRBJ2-1; D uncertain. Between the trimmed V and J ends, which lost 1 base and 5 bases, there was a span of 6 bases. Germline CDR1 is SGHAT and CDR2 is FQNNGV. CDR3 length equals 13 residues.

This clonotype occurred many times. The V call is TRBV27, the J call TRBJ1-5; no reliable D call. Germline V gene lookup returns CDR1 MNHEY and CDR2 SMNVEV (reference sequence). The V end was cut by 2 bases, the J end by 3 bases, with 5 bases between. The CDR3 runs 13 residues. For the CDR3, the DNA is TGTGCCAGCAGTTTAGGCACCAATCAGCCCCAGCATTTT. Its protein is CASSLGTNQPQHF.

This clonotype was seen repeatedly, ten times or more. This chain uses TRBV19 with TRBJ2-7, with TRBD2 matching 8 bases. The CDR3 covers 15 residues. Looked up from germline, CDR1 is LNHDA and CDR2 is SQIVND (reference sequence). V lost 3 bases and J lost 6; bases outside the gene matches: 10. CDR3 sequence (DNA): TGTGCCAGTAGTATCGGACTAGCTATAAGAGGCGAGCAGTACTTC. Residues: CASSIGLAIRGEQYF.

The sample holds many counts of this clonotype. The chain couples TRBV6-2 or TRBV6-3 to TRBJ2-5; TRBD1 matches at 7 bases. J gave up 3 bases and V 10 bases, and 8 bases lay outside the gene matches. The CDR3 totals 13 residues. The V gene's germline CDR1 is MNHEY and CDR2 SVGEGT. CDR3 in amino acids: CATEGQTKETQYF. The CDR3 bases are TGTGCCACAGAGGGACAGACCAAAGAGACCCAGTACTTC.

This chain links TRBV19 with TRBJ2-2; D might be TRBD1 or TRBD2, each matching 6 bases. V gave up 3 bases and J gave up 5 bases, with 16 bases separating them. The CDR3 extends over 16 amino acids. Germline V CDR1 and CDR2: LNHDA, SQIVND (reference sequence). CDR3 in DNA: TGTGCCAGTAGTATTTTGTCCGGGGGCGAAACCGGGGAGCTGTTTTTT. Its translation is CASSILSGGETGELFF.

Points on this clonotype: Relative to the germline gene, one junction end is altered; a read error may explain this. In DNA form, the CDR3 reads TGTGCCATCAGTGAGATCCCGAGCTCTGGGGCCAACGTCCTGATTTTC. This translates into CAISEIPSSGANVLIF. The chain employs TRBV10-3 and TRBJ2-6; TRBD1 is a possible D gene (5 bases). The CDR3 spans 16 residues. Germline CDR1 ENHRY, CDR2 SYGVKD.

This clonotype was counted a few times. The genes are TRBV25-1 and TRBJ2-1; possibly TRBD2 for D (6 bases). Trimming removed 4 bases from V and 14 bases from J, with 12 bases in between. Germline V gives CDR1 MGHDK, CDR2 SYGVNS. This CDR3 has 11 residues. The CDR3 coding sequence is TGTGCCAGCAGTGGGGGCGGAGGGGAGTTCTTC. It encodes CASSGGGGEFF. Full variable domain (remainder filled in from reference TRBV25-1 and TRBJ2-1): EADIYQTPRYLVIGTGKKITLECSQTMGHDKMYWYQQDPGMELHLIHYSYGVNSTEKGDLSSESTVSRIRTEHFPLTLESARPSHTSQYLCASSGGGGEFFGPGTRLTVL.

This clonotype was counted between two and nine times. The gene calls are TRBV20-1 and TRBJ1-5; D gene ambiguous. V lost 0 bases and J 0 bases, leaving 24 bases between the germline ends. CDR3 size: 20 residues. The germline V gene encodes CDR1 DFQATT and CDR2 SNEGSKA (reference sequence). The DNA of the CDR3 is TGCAGTGCTAGAGATCTGAAACACATCCCTGCCCCGTATAGCAATCAGCCCCAGCATTTT. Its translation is CSARDLKHIPAPYSNQPQHF.

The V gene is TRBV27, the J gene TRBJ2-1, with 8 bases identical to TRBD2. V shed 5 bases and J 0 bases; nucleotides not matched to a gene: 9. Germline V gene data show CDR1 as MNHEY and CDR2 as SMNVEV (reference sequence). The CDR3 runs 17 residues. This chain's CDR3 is CASSRWTSPSSYNEQFF. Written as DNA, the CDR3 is TGTGCCAGCAGTCGTTGGACTAGCCCGAGCTCCTACAATGAGCAGTTCTTC.

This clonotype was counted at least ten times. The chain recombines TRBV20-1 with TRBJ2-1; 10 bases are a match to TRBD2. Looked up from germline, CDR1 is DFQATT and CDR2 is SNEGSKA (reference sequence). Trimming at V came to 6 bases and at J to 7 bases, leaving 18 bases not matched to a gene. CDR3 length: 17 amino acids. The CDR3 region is CSAPTSSGSLLRNEQFF. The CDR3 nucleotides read TGCAGTGCCCCGACCTCTAGCGGGAGCCTTCTAAGGAATGAGCAGTTCTTC.

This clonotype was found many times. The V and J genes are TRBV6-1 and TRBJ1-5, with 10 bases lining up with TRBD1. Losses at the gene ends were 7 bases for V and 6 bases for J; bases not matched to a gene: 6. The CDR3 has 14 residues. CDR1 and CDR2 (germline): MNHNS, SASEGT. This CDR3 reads CASTSGQGSQPQHF. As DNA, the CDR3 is TGTGCCAGCACCTCGGGACAGGGGTCTCAGCCCCAGCATTTT.

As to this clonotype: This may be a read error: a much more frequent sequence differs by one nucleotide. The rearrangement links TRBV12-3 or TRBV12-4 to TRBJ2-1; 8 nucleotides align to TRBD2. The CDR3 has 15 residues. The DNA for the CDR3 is TGTGCCAGCAGGCCTACTAGCGGAGCATACAATCAGCAGTTCTTC. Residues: CASRPTSGAYNQQFF.

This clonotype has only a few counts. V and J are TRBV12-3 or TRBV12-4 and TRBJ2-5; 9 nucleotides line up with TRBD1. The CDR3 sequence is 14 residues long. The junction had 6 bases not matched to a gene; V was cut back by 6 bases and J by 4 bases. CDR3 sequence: CASSRTGDLETQYF. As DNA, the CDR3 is TGTGCCAGCAGCCGGACAGGGGATTTAGAGACCCAGTACTTC.

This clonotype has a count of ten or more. The CDR3 sequence: CASSAMRAGELFF. CDR3 coding DNA: TGTGCCAGCAGCGCAATGAGGGCCGGGGAGCTGTTTTTT. This chain uses TRBV9 with TRBJ2-2, with D possibly being TRBD2 (5 bases). V lost 3 bases, J lost 6 bases, and 9 bases lay in between. CDR1 is SGDLS and CDR2 is YYNGEE in the germline V gene. This CDR3 has 13 amino acids.

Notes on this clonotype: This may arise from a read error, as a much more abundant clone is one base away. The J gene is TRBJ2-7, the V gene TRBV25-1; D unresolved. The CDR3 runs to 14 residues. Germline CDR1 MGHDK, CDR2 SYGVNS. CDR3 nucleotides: TGTGACAGCAGTGATCGTTCGGCACGTTACGAGCAGTACTTC. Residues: CDSSDRSARYEQYF.

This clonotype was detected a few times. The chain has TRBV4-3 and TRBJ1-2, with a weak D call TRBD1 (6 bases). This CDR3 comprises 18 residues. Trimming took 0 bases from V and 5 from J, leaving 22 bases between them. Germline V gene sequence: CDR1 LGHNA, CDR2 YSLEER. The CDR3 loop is CASSQDRDRSSRGYGYTF. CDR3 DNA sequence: TGCGCCAGCAGCCAAGATCGAGACCGATCCTCGAGGGGGTATGGCTACACCTTC.